This T cell receptor (beta chain) came from a study of radiation and T cells in renal cell carcinoma (dated by TCRdb to the early 2020s). For the study in its entirety: Samples came from a clinical trial, in which primary renal cell carcinomas received 15 Gy stereotactic body radiation therapy followed by nephrectomy 4 weeks later. TCR beta sequencing covered 50 to 55 samples in total, comprising around 26 tumors and approximately 27 peripheral blood samples. In the 40 to 55 samples combined, roughly 4.4 million unique CDR3 nucleotide sequences were found, encoding some 2,500,000 unique CDR3 amino acid sequences. Study-level results and caveats: An increase in top tumor clonotypes in blood was observed from baseline to 2 weeks post-radiation, followed by contraction by 4 weeks, which was taken to suggest transient expansion of tumor-resident clones. Because pretreatment tumor biopsies were not available, the baseline intratumoral presence of clonotypes could not be determined. Effects of radiation dose or scheduling on the TCR repertoire could not be addressed with the single-armed trial design. Changes in the blood repertoire were not tracked past 4 weeks after treatment.

TCR beta libraries were generated from genomic DNA with the immunoSEQ kit, following the manufacturer's recommendations. To prepare the libraries, a first multiplex PCR with proprietary primers was run, followed by a second PCR that added unique barcodes, and a bead cleanup was done after each round. A kit-provided positive control reaction and a negative control reaction were included in every sample batch. The final libraries underwent checking on an Agilent 4200 TapeStation D1000 ScreenTape, volumetric pooling, and quantification by qPCR. Sequencing ran on an Illumina NextSeq500 with a MidOutput 150-cycle cartridge, using 156 Read1 and 15 Index1 cycles with kit custom primers. The pooled library was loaded at 0.9 to 1 pM with a 20% PhiX control spike-in. The study's processing was this. Vendor-processed data were analyzed in R, with a clonotype defined as all T cells sharing the same CDR3 nucleotide sequence. In the clone abundance analyses, frequencies in each sample were normalized to that sample's 10,000 most abundant clones. Public T cell clones, averaging fewer than five per sample, were removed before analysis. A difference in abundance of at least 32-fold between compartments was used to define tumor-enriched and baseline blood-enriched clonotypes. Clonotypes expanded or contracted between blood time points were identified with a beta-binomial differential abundance model. Tumor-blood repertoire similarity was measured with the Baroni-Urbani and Buser coefficient, and group comparisons used two-tailed Wilcoxon tests in R. TCRdb holds this immuneACCESS table with in-frame rearrangements only. Some clones are missing; in checked studies, unresolved V genes explain under half, and the rest has no known cause. Clone size and the V and J calls come from that table; the DNA yielded D and trimming. A total of 94,000 or so clones appear in this sample, 82% of them only once. Roughly 7% of the sample lies in the top ten.

The time point label for this specimen denotes: baseline pretreatment blood. The treatment or condition label here, explained by the study, means: 15 Gy SBRT to primary tumor, nephrectomy 4 weeks later. Serial peripheral blood from radiation-treated patients was sampled at baseline, 2 weeks and 4 weeks after SBRT to track tumor-enriched clonotypes. All patients had renal cell carcinoma with clear cell pathology. Genomic DNA for TCR sequencing was prepared using the QIAamp DNA Blood Mini Kit (Qiagen). The analyses included only samples that passed all quality control checks. About this clone itself: This receptor's antigen is unknown. No base-level quality is on record; no much larger clone is a single base apart.

The clonotype comes from a man aged 60-69 years with renal cell carcinoma. The material sequenced was blood, taken from a patient whose treatment included radiotherapy and nephrectomy.

The nucleotide sequence is given as TGTGCCAGCAGTCCGCCCCCGGGACAGGGGATTTATCAGCCCCAGCATTTT. Translation gives CASSPPPGQGIYQPQHF. This chain is built from TRBV27 and TRBJ1-5, and 10 bases in between align with TRBD1. The germline V gene (reference sequence) yields MNHEY for CDR1 and SMNVEV for CDR2. Its CDR3 holds 17 amino acids, cysteine through phenylalanine. Of the read, only the CDR3 DNA is kept; its 51 bases are in frame from base 1. Trimming removed 5 bases from V and 5 bases from J; the gene matches leave 12 bases unexplained.